The 26 T cell receptor beta chains below come from one sample, sequenced in a study of T cell clonality in common variable immunodeficiency. Study results and limitations: In common variable immunodeficiency, TCR beta chains reportedly carried fewer deletions and N-nucleotide insertions.

TCRdb's table, derived via immunoSEQ multiplex PCR, lists solely in-frame clones and lacks some. The sample has about 26,000 clones, none seen only once; the top ten hold about a quarter. The antigens for these receptors are not known. The sequenced sample was peripheral blood mononuclear cells. The receptor set was obtained from a human donor with common variable immunodeficiency.

On this clone itself: The observed sequence ends 3 residues before the CDR3 terminus, with the missing tail filled in from the germline J gene. The rearrangement joins TRBV11-3 to TRBJ2-1; TRBD2 matches 13 bases. This CDR3 contains 15 residues. Germline V CDR1 and CDR2: SGHNT, YENEEA. Germline trimming cut 5 bases from V and 7 bases from J; bases unmatched to any gene: 5. The covered CDR3 bases are TGTGCCAGCAGCCTTACTAGCGGGAGGGGTAATGAG. Its translation: CASSLTSGRGNE. In full, the CDR3 reads CASSLTSGRGNEQFF.

Only a few counts were recorded for this clone. The read ends 3 residues before the CDR3 terminus; that terminus is restored from the germline J gene. The chain carries TRBV5-3 and TRBJ2-3, with D possibly being TRBD1 or TRBD2 (7 bases each). TRBV5-3 is identified as an open reading frame with a role that is uncertain. The V end was cut by 0 bases, the J end by 4 bases, with 21 bases between. The CDR3 spans 18 residues. CDR3 protein: CARSLALGGGGESDTQYF. CDR3 DNA (partial): TGTGCCAGAAGCTTGGCATTGGGGGGAGGGGGCGAGTCAGATACG.

Worth noting for this clone: The read ends 3 residues early relative to the CDR3; the germline J gene fills the gap. V is TRBV7-6 and J is TRBJ2-7, with 8 nucleotides matching TRBD1. V lost 1 base to trimming and J lost 4 bases; unmatched junction nucleotides: 3. The CDR3 extends over 14 amino acids. The germline V gene encodes CDR1 SGHVS and CDR2 FNYEAQ. The CDR3 reads CASSLGQGRYEQYF. The CDR3 DNA, read in part, is TGTGCCAGCAGCTTAGGACAGGGGAGGTACGAG.

In its sample, this clone was seen many times. The CDR3 end falls 3 residues outside the read, so it is completed with the germline J gene. The gene calls are TRBV20-1 and TRBJ1-2; unclear D gene. There are 12 residues in the CDR3. Germline-derived CDR1 and CDR2 are DFQATT and SNEGSKA (reference sequence). CDR3 DNA, as far as it was read: TGCAGTGCTAGTGTTCCGACTCGCGGC. Its translation is CSASVPTRG. The CDR3, in full, reads CSASVPTRGYTF.

This clone was found many times. The read comes to an end 3 residues before the CDR3 does, leaving the germline J gene to fill in the end. The genes are TRBV5-4 and TRBJ2-7; D call uncertain. The germline V and J ends were trimmed by 0 bases and 6 bases, with 7 bases remaining between them. CDR3 length equals 12 residues. CDR1 is SGHNT and CDR2 is YYREEE in the germline V gene (reference sequence). The CDR3 sequence is CASSLAASEQYF. The part of the CDR3 DNA that was read is TGTGCCAGCAGCTTGGCTGCGAGCGAG. The full variable domain, rest sourced from reference TRBV5-4 and TRBJ2-7, is ETGVTQSPTHLIKTRGQQVTLRCSSQSGHNTVSWYQQALGQGPQFIFQYYREEENGRGNFPPRFSGLQFPNYSSELNVNALELDDSALYLCASSLAASEQYFGPGTRLTVT.

To note about this clone: Sequencing ends 3 residues short of the CDR3 end; the germline J gene provides the rest. This chain connects TRBV7-3 to TRBJ1-2; the match to TRBD1 covers 7 bases. The CDR3 consists of 13 residues. Germline V gene sequence: CDR1 SGHTA, CDR2 FQGTGA. The sequenced CDR3 bases are TGTGCCAGCAGCACCTCCAGGGGGGAAGGC. Protein product: CASSTSRGEG. The full-length CDR3 reads as CASSTSRGEGYTF.

This clone was detected many times. The read falls 3 residues short of the CDR3 end, and the missing part is taken from the germline J gene. This chain connects TRBV20-1 to TRBJ1-2, with D possibly matching TRBD1 (6 bases). The CDR3 has 17 amino acids. CDR1 and CDR2 from the germline V gene are DFQATT and SNEGSKA (reference sequence). The CDR3 is CSARDDGTRSFDGGYTF. CDR3 DNA, as far as it was read: TGCAGTGCTAGGGACGACGGGACAAGGTCTTTTGACGGGGGC.

This clone has a handful of counts. Read data end 3 residues before the CDR3 end; the end is taken from the germline J gene. The rearrangement uses TRBV2 and TRBJ2-7; maybe TRBD1 (6 bases). The germline V gene encodes CDR1 SNHLY and CDR2 FYNNEI. Trimming removed 7 bases from V and 5 bases from J, with 18 bases in between. CDR3 length: 14 amino acids. The sequenced CDR3 bases are TGTGCCAGCATGCCGGGGACAACGATCAACGAG. Amino acid sequence: CASMPGTTINE. The entire CDR3 is CASMPGTTINEQYF. Full variable domain (rest looked up from reference TRBV2 and TRBJ2-7): EPEVTQTPSHQVTQMGQEVILRCVPISNHLYFYWYRQILGQKVEFLVSFYNNEISEKSEIFDDQFSVERPDGSNFTLKIRSTKLEDSAMYFCASMPGTTINEQYFGPGTRLTVT.

The sample holds a few counts of this clone. Coverage ceases 3 residues before the CDR3 finishes, and the germline J gene fills in the end. The chain recombines TRBV13 with TRBJ1-2, with D tentatively TRBD1 (5 bases). CDR1 and CDR2 (germline): PRHDT, FYEKMQ (reference sequence). The CDR3 runs to 14 residues. V gave up 0 bases and J gave up 5 bases, with 10 bases separating them. CDR3 residues: CASSLGLRGYGYTF. The sequenced part of the CDR3 DNA is TGTGCCAGCAGCTTAGGCCTGAGGGGTTATGGC.

This clone occurred many times. The DNA ends 3 residues before the CDR3 does, and the rest of the CDR3 is filled in from the germline J gene. This chain uses TRBV7-2 with TRBJ2-3, with 10 positions matching TRBD2. This CDR3 spans 13 amino acids. With V trimmed by 8 bases and J by 4 bases, 3 bases remained unmatched. Germline V gene data show CDR1 as SGHTA and CDR2 as FQGNSA. The part of the CDR3 DNA that was read is TGTGCCAGCGCTAGCGGGGGTCCAGATACG. As protein: CASASGGPDT. In full, the CDR3 reads CASASGGPDTQYF.

This clone was picked up many times. The read halts 3 residues ahead of the CDR3 end, with the missing end drawn from the germline J gene. V gene TRBV20-1 combines with J gene TRBJ2-5; D is uncertain. V gave up 3 bases and J gave up 2 bases, with 10 bases separating them. The germline V gene has CDR1 DFQATT and CDR2 SNEGSKA (reference sequence). The CDR3 is made up of 13 amino acids. CDR3 amino acids: CSASTQFQETQYF. Incomplete CDR3 DNA: TGCAGTGCTAGTACGCAGTTTCAAGAGACC.

This clone was seen at least ten times. The DNA ends 3 residues before the CDR3 does, and the rest of the CDR3 is filled in from the germline J gene. The chain employs TRBV2 and TRBJ1-5, with D possibly being TRBD1 (6 bases). Germline V gene data show CDR1 as SNHLY and CDR2 as FYNNEI. The CDR3 sequence is 15 residues long. Trimming stripped 6 bases from V and 0 bases from J, with 12 bases between. The CDR3 protein is CASREQGISNQPQHF. The DNA read from the CDR3 is TGTGCCAGCAGGGAACAGGGTATTAGCAATCAGCCC.

This clone has a count of ten or more. Sequencing ends 3 residues short of the CDR3 end; the germline J gene provides the rest. The rearrangement links TRBV19 to TRBJ1-4, with 9 nucleotides matching TRBD1. The CDR3 runs 14 residues. Germline assignment: CDR1 LNHDA and CDR2 SQIVND (reference sequence). Germline trimming cut 3 bases from V and 10 bases from J; bases unmatched to any gene: 6. The CDR3: CASSIWDREGKLFF. CDR3 bases read: TGTGCCAGTAGTATCTGGGACAGGGAGGGAAAA.

This clone showed up many times. The CDR3 is cut off 3 residues early in the read; its end comes from the germline J gene. The sample has other DNA sequences that encode this CDR3 too. This chain links TRBV18 with TRBJ1-5; TRBD1 matches 9 bases. Germline CDR1 KGHSH, CDR2 LQKENI. Unmatched junction bases numbered 1, after V lost 2 bases and J lost 2 bases. The CDR3 covers 15 residues. CDR3 sequence: CASSPDRGGNQPQHF. CDR3 bases read: TGTGCCAGCTCACCAGACAGGGGGGGCAATCAGCCC. The whole variable domain, remainder taken from reference TRBV18 and TRBJ1-5, is NAGVMQNPRHLVRRRGQEARLRCSPMKGHSHVYWYRQLPEEGLKFMVYLQKENIIDESGMPKERFSAEFPKEGPSILRIQQVVRGDSAAYFCASSPDRGGNQPQHFGDGTRLSIL.

In its sample, this clone was seen many times. The read ends 3 residues before the CDR3 terminus; that terminus is restored from the germline J gene. The chain joins TRBV7-2 to TRBJ2-5; D gene ambiguous. CDR3 size: 14 residues. Germline V gene sequence: CDR1 SGHTA, CDR2 FQGNSA. V shed 2 bases and J shed 0 bases, with 7 bases lying between them. The sequenced CDR3 bases are TGTGCCAGCAGCTTATCAGGAAACCAAGAGACC. Its protein is CASSLSGNQET. The entire CDR3 sequence reads CASSLSGNQETQYF.

This clone appeared many times. The CDR3 here is CASSPSGEKLFF. The CDR3 DNA, read in part, is TGTGCCAGCTCACCTTCGGGGGAAAAA. This rearrangement joins TRBV18 to TRBJ1-4; D is uncertain. The CDR3 extends 3 residues past the end of the read, so its final part is completed from the germline J gene. Germline values: CDR1 KGHSH, CDR2 LQKENI. The CDR3 has 12 amino acids. Trimming shortened V by 3 bases and J by 8 bases, and 7 bases separated the two germline ends.

This clone was picked up a small number of times. The read ends 3 residues shy of where the CDR3 ends; the end is completed using the germline J gene. The chain recombines TRBV7-8 with TRBJ1-3; D ambiguous. The CDR3 consists of 16 residues. Germline CDR1 SGHVS, CDR2 FQNEAQ. V lost 0 bases to trimming and J lost 1 base, with 10 bases between them. The sequenced CDR3 bases are TGTGCCAGCAGCTTAGCGTCGGTCCTGTCTGGAAACACC. This sequence encodes CASSLASVLSGNT. The full CDR3 protein is CASSLASVLSGNTIYF.

CDR3 DNA, as far as it was read: TGTGCCAGCAGCCGGGGGGCAGGACTCTACGAG. Translated, it gives CASSRGAGLYE. The full-length CDR3 reads as CASSRGAGLYEQYF. The V and J genes are TRBV11-2 and TRBJ2-7; the D gene is possibly TRBD2 (7 bases). The CDR3 extends 3 residues past the end of the read, so its final part is completed from the germline J gene. The V gene's germline CDR1 is SGHAT and CDR2 FQNNGV. V was cut by 5 bases and J by 3 bases, with 14 bases left in between. The CDR3 runs to 14 residues.

This clone was seen many times. The read finishes 3 residues shy of the CDR3 end, and the germline J gene is used to complete it. This rearrangement joins TRBV20-1 to TRBJ2-6, with D unclear. Trimming took 7 bases from V and 4 from J, leaving 26 bases between them. The CDR3 covers 18 residues. The germline V gene encodes CDR1 DFQATT and CDR2 SNEGSKA (reference sequence). CDR3 protein: CSVPTGQATSWGANVLTF. The part of the CDR3 DNA that was read is TGCAGTGTCCCTACTGGGCAGGCCACCTCTTGGGGGGCCAACGTC.

This clone was detected only a few times. The DNA ends 3 residues before the CDR3 does, and the rest of the CDR3 is filled in from the germline J gene. The chain links TRBV10-2 to TRBJ2-2; 11 nucleotides align to TRBD1. This CDR3 has 16 residues. Germline-derived CDR1 and CDR2 are WSHSY and SAAADI. The trim removed 7 bases at V and 3 bases at J, leaving 7 bases unmatched. The DNA read from the CDR3 is TGCGCCAGCAATCCCGGGACAGGGGGGGACACCGGGGAG. Amino acids: CASNPGTGGDTGE. The complete CDR3 protein is CASNPGTGGDTGELFF.

This clone has only a few counts. The observed sequence ends 3 residues before the CDR3 terminus, with the missing tail filled in from the germline J gene. V gene TRBV11-2 combines with J gene TRBJ2-1; D is possibly TRBD2 (5 bases). The CDR3 has 14 residues. Germline CDR1 and CDR2: SGHAT and FQNNGV. Trimming pared 1 base from V and 7 bases from J, leaving 11 bases between. The DNA read from the CDR3 is TGTGCCAGCAGCTTAGCTGAGGGTTGGAATGAG. Translating it yields CASSLAEGWNE. The whole CDR3 sequence reads CASSLAEGWNEQFF.

This clone was counted at least ten times. From the germline J gene comes the end of the CDR3, since the read stops 3 residues before it. The chain employs TRBV7-6 and TRBJ2-1; D might be TRBD1 (5 bases). Trimming took off 5 bases at V and 4 bases at J, with 18 bases between the two ends. Germline V lookup: CDR1 SGHVS, CDR2 FNYEAQ. The CDR3 length is 16 residues. Partial CDR3 DNA: TGTGCCAGCAGCCCGGGTTTTGGGGCCGGGTACAATGAG. Protein product: CASSPGFGAGYNE. The complete CDR3 sequence is CASSPGFGAGYNEQFF.

This clone was seen ten or more times. The sequence runs out 3 residues before the end of the CDR3; the remainder is reconstructed from the germline J gene. The chain uses TRBV12-3 or TRBV12-4 and TRBJ2-7; 12 bases are shared with TRBD1. V shed 3 bases and J 6 bases; nucleotides not matched to a gene: 3. There are 14 residues in the CDR3. CDR3 protein: CASSFRDRGREQYF. CDR3 DNA (partial): TGTGCCAGCAGTTTCCGGGACAGGGGGCGCGAG.

This clone has ten or more counts. The read gets to within 3 residues of the CDR3 end, and the germline J gene fills in the rest. This chain uses TRBV5-1 with TRBJ2-1, with TRBD1 matching over 12 bases. The germline V gene has CDR1 SGHRS and CDR2 YFSETQ. J lost 9 bases, V lost 4 bases, and 8 bases had no gene match. This CDR3 is 15 amino acids long. The CDR3 spells CASSPGDRGRGEQFF. Partial CDR3 DNA: TGCGCCAGCAGCCCGGGGGACAGGGGGCGGGGTGAG.

As regards this clone: Read data end 3 residues before the CDR3 end; the end is taken from the germline J gene. The chain joins TRBV7-3 to TRBJ2-1, with 7 bases that match TRBD2. V lost 4 bases and J lost 6; bases outside the gene matches: 6. Per the germline V gene, CDR1 is SGHTA and CDR2 is FQGTGA. This CDR3 has 14 amino acids. CDR3 bases read: TGTGCCAGCAGCTCCATGACTAGCTCCAATGAG. It encodes CASSSMTSSNE. From start to end, the CDR3 is CASSSMTSSNEQFF. The full variable domain, its missing parts supplied by reference TRBV7-3 and TRBJ2-1, is GAGVSQTPSNKVTEKGKYVELRCDPISGHTALYWYRQSLGQGPEFLIYFQGTGAADDSGLPNDRFFAVRPEGSVSTLKIQRTERGDSAVYLCASSSMTSSNEQFFGPGTRLTVL.

This clone was counted many times. Incomplete CDR3 DNA: TGTGCCAGCAGCCCCCTCTCGATGGCCACTGAA. Translated: CASSPLSMATE. The entire CDR3 reads CASSPLSMATEAFF. The rearrangement uses TRBV7-2 and TRBJ1-1; D is unclear. Read sequence stops 3 residues before the CDR3 end, and the germline J gene provides the missing end. V was clipped by 5 bases and J by 4 bases, with 14 bases between them. There are 14 residues in the CDR3. CDR1 is SGHTA, CDR2 FQGNSA, per germline.